These 24 T cell receptor beta chains originate from one sample sequenced in a study of T cell repertoires in cytomegalovirus infection. The antigens these receptors bind are not known. TCRdb recomputed calls from the reads with MiXCR, one row per CDR3 protein. The sample consists of over 250,000 distinct CDR3 sequences, around 20% of them appearing once. The source was cultured PBMCs, collected from culture after CMV antigen stimulation. These receptors originate from a human donor in good health (CMV status not recorded). Some clones in this sample may be carry-over from other donors' samples.

This clonotype was seen a handful of times. The genes are TRBV11-2 and TRBJ2-2; the D call may be TRBD1 or TRBD2 (6 bases each). Trimming shortened V by 0 bases and J by 5 bases, and 16 bases separated the two germline ends. This CDR3 comprises 17 residues. Germline CDR1 reads SGHAT; CDR2 reads FQNNGV. This CDR3 is CASSLDLSGARTGELFF. The DNA for the CDR3 is TGTGCCAGCAGCTTAGATCTTTCGGGGGCAAGGACCGGGGAGCTGTTTTTT. Using reference TRBV11-2 and TRBJ2-2 for the parts outside the CDR3, the full variable domain is EAGVAQSPRYKIIEKRQSVAFWCNPISGHATLYWYQQILGQGPKLLIQFQNNGVVDDSQLPKDRFSAERLKGVDSTLKIQPAKLEDSAVYLCASSLDLSGARTGELFFGEGSRLTVL.

The chain carries TRBV7-7 and TRBJ2-5; D remains ambiguous. From germline, CDR1 is SSHAT and CDR2 FNYEAQ (reference sequence). The ends were cut back, 4 bases at V and 5 bases at J, with 11 bases in the middle. The CDR3 length is 13 residues. The CDR3 nucleotides read TGTGCCAGCAGCTCCAGACCCAGCGAGACCCAGTACTTC. Translation gives CASSSRPSETQYF.

The chain couples TRBV6-2 or TRBV6-3 to TRBJ1-1, with unresolved D. CDR3 length: 13 amino acids. Germline V lookup: CDR1 MNHEY, CDR2 SVGEGT. V lost 7 bases, J lost 1 base, and 10 bases lay in between. The CDR3 region is CASTVVPNTEAFF. The CDR3 DNA reads TGTGCCAGCACCGTCGTACCGAACACTGAAGCTTTCTTT.

The chain carries TRBV14 and TRBJ2-1; D is undetermined. Germline lookup yields CDR1 SGHDN and CDR2 FVKESK. The V and J ends lost 4 bases and 5 bases respectively, with 3 bases between them. The CDR3 runs to 11 residues. CDR3 amino acids: CASSLHNEQFF. The CDR3 DNA sequence: TGTGCCAGCAGCCTACACAATGAGCAGTTCTTC. Complete variable domain (other parts from reference TRBV14 and TRBJ2-1): EAGVTQFPSHSVIEKGQTVTLRCDPISGHDNLYWYRRVMGKEIKFLLHFVKESKQDESGMPNNRFLAERTGGTYSTLKVQPAELEDSGVYFCASSLHNEQFFGPGTRLTVL.

This rearrangement joins TRBV4-1 to TRBJ1-1; 7 bases fit TRBD1. The CDR3 covers 18 residues. With V trimmed by 3 bases and J by 4 bases, 17 bases remained unmatched. CDR1 is MGHRA and CDR2 is YSYEKL in the germline V gene. This chain's CDR3 is CASSHRVAVSRQGTEAFF. The CDR3 DNA reads as TGCGCCAGCAGCCATAGAGTTGCGGTTTCACGACAGGGCACTGAAGCTTTCTTT.

This clonotype has just a few counts. This chain links TRBV4-3 with TRBJ2-3; D remains unclear. The CDR3 is made up of 14 amino acids. The ends were cut back, 1 base at V and 7 bases at J, with 12 bases in the middle. Germline values: CDR1 LGHNA, CDR2 YSLEER. CDR3 amino acids: CASSQVFSSHTQYF. For the CDR3, the DNA is TGCGCCAGCAGCCAAGTTTTCAGCAGCCATACGCAGTATTTT.

This clonotype has a count of ten or more. The chain couples TRBV7-6 to TRBJ1-5; TRBD1 matches 9 bases. The CDR3 covers 19 residues. The J segment lost 4 bases and the V segment lost 3 bases, leaving 16 bases of the junction unmatched. The germline gives CDR1 SGHVS, CDR2 FNYEAQ. The CDR3, as DNA: TGTGCCAGCAGCTTCCGGGCACCGTGGGACAGGGTAAGAAATCAGCCCCAGCATTTT. Translating gives CASSFRAPWDRVRNQPQHF.

CDR3 amino acids: CAWSGVTSGSLLGDEQYF. The CDR3 DNA follows: TGTGCCTGGAGTGGTGTGACTAGCGGGAGTCTTCTGGGGGACGAGCAGTACTTC. The gene calls are TRBV30 and TRBJ2-7, with TRBD2 matching 12 bases. Germline V gene sequence: CDR1 GTSNPN, CDR2 SVGIG (reference sequence). The junction had 15 bases not matched to a gene; V was cut back by 1 base and J by 5 bases. This CDR3 is 18 amino acids long.

This clonotype showed up just a few times. The chain couples TRBV18 to TRBJ2-5, with unresolved D. Trimming cost V 3 bases and J 0 bases, with 8 bases left between them. The CDR3 is made up of 14 amino acids. Looked up from germline, CDR1 is KGHSH and CDR2 is LQKENI. CDR3 nucleotides: TGTGCCAGCTCACCCAACGGGTACCAAGAGACCCAGTACTTC. Translated, it gives CASSPNGYQETQYF.

This clonotype was detected ten times or more. CDR3 sequence (DNA): TGTGCCAGCAGTTACCTGTCCGAGCAGTACTTC. Translation gives CASSYLSEQYF. This chain connects TRBV6-5 to TRBJ2-7; D is ambiguous. The V gene lost 2 bases and the J gene lost 6 bases, with 5 bases spanning the gap. The CDR3 runs 11 residues. CDR1 is MNHEY and CDR2 is SVGAGI in the germline V gene.

This clonotype was seen repeatedly, ten times or more. The chain carries TRBV11-3 and TRBJ2-3; 7 positions agree with TRBD1. V dropped 4 bases and J dropped 1; count of bases not matched to a gene: 11. Per germline, CDR1 SGHNT and CDR2 YENEEA. The CDR3 has 17 residues. The CDR3 protein is CASSSNPTGIGTDTQYF. The CDR3 DNA sequence: TGTGCCAGCAGCTCCAACCCGACAGGGATCGGCACAGATACGCAGTATTTT.

At least ten counts were recorded for this clonotype. The chain employs TRBV7-9 and TRBJ2-1; D possibly corresponds to TRBD2 (5 bases). Trimming took off 3 bases at V and 5 bases at J, with 17 bases between the two ends. Germline V gene data show CDR1 as SEHNR and CDR2 as FQNEAQ (reference sequence). This CDR3 spans 16 amino acids. The CDR3 DNA is TGTGCCAGCAGCTTGGGGTCTAGCAGACCCGACAATGAGCAGTTCTTC. Its translation: CASSLGSSRPDNEQFF.

The V gene is TRBV28, the J gene TRBJ2-7, with 7 bases that match TRBD2. V lost 6 bases, J lost 7 bases, and 27 bases stayed unmatched. CDR1 and CDR2 from the germline V gene are MDHEN and SYDVKM. The CDR3 is made up of 19 amino acids. The DNA for the CDR3 is TGTGCCAGCAGCTCTACCATATTCTTGCGGGAGCCCCTCTCGGGAGAGCAGTACTTC. It translates to CASSSTIFLREPLSGEQYF.

The CDR3 nucleotides read TGTGCCAGCACGGCTTTCAGAGACACTGAAGCTTTCTTT. Amino acid sequence: CASTAFRDTEAFF. V is TRBV6-2 or TRBV6-3 and J is TRBJ1-1; D gene uncertain. Trimming removed 7 bases from V and 3 bases from J, with 12 bases in between. The CDR3 covers 13 residues. The germline V gene has CDR1 MNHEY and CDR2 SVGEGT.

This clonotype occurred many times. This chain links TRBV7-2 with TRBJ2-5, with D possibly being TRBD1 (6 bases). Trimming took off 1 base at V and 4 bases at J, with 10 bases between the two ends. The germline CDR1 and CDR2 sequences are SGHTA and FQGNSA. The CDR3 runs 14 residues. As DNA, the CDR3 is TGTGCCAGCAGCTTAGATTTCAGGGGAGAGACCCAGTACTTC. This sequence encodes CASSLDFRGETQYF.

In its sample, this clonotype was seen many times. This sequence joins TRBV10-2 and TRBJ2-5; D unresolved. There are 13 residues in the CDR3. Germline values: CDR1 WSHSY, CDR2 SAAADI. Trimming cost V 8 bases and J 1 base, with 11 bases left between them. The CDR3 DNA follows: TGCGCCAGCGCCCGGCACACCCAAGAGACCCAGTACTTC. Translating gives CASARHTQETQYF.

The sample holds a few counts of this clonotype. This chain uses TRBV7-2 with TRBJ2-2; D unclear. V dropped 5 bases and J dropped 7 bases, with 17 bases sitting between them. Looked up from germline, CDR1 is SGHTA and CDR2 is FQGNSA. This CDR3 has 15 amino acids. In nucleotides, the CDR3 is TGTGCCAGCAGCCTCCCGTGGGGTGTCGGCGGGGAGCTGTTTTTT. Amino acids: CASSLPWGVGGELFF.

This clonotype was detected a few times. This sequence joins TRBV20-1 and TRBJ1-1; 8 bases are a match to TRBD1. The CDR3 length is 13 residues. V shed 5 bases, J shed 4 bases, and the junction held 6 bases outside the gene matches. Germline values: CDR1 DFQATT, CDR2 SNEGSKA (reference sequence). CDR3 sequence: CSAETGAATEAFF. The CDR3 DNA reads TGCAGTGCTGAGACAGGGGCGGCCACTGAAGCTTTCTTT.

In this sample, this clonotype turned up a few times. The rearrangement links TRBV10-3 to TRBJ2-7, with 11 bases lining up with TRBD2. The trim removed 7 bases at V and 1 base at J, leaving 3 bases unmatched. The CDR3 length is 14 residues. From germline, CDR1 is ENHRY and CDR2 SYGVKD. The DNA of the CDR3 is TGTGCCATCAAAACTAGCGGGAGTTCCTACGAGCAGTACTTC. Translation gives CAIKTSGSSYEQYF.

This clonotype was seen many times. CDR3 sequence (DNA): TGTGCCAGCAGCTCCCGCCCCGTAAGCACAGATACGCAGTATTTT. Its protein product is CASSSRPVSTDTQYF. The gene calls are TRBV7-9 and TRBJ2-3, with D unresolved. Germline V lookup: CDR1 SEHNR, CDR2 FQNEAQ (reference sequence). The ends were cut back, 4 bases at V and 0 bases at J, with 11 bases in the middle. The CDR3 covers 15 residues.

There are a few counts of this clonotype. Compared with germline, one end of the junction differs, possibly owing to a read error. The chain uses TRBV28 and TRBJ2-2; 7 nucleotides line up with TRBD2. In germline, CDR1 is MDHEN, CDR2 SYDVKM. The CDR3 is made up of 12 amino acids. CDR3 DNA sequence: TGCGGACTAGGGTCTTCCTCCGGGGAGCTGTTTTTT. This codes for CGLGSSSGELFF.

This clonotype came up many times. This chain links TRBV7-2 with TRBJ2-2; D uncertain. This CDR3 is 14 amino acids long. V lost 8 bases and J lost 9, with 19 bases in between. Looked up from germline, CDR1 is SGHTA and CDR2 is FQGNSA. The CDR3 reads CASSLFLGDWELFF. The CDR3 bases are TGTGCCAGCTCCCTTTTTCTCGGAGATTGGGAGCTGTTTTTT.

Regarding this clonotype: The junction departs from germline at one end; a sequencing error may be responsible. CDR3 bases: TGTGCCAGCAGCCGGACAGGGCCTAACTATGACTACACCTTC. Translating gives CASSRTGPNYDYTF. This rearrangement joins TRBV12-3 or TRBV12-4 to TRBJ1-2; 8 positions match TRBD1. The CDR3 totals 14 residues.

This clonotype was seen at least ten times. The rearrangement links TRBV7-2 to TRBJ2-3, with D possibly being TRBD2 (7 bases). The CDR3 has 15 residues. V was cut by 4 bases and J by 4 bases, with 15 bases left in between. CDR1 is SGHTA and CDR2 is FQGNSA in the germline V gene. In DNA, the CDR3 is TGTGCCAGCAGCTCTAGCGGAGGGGGGGCAGATACGCAGTATTTT. Protein sequence: CASSSSGGGADTQYF.